These T cell receptor beta chains were read from a single sample in a study of radiotherapy plus CTLA-4 blockade in lung cancer. Sequenced by immunoSEQ multiplex PCR; TCRdb stores in-frame clones only, minus some. Seen here are some 49,000 clones, 80% to 90% observed once, and the top ten hold 25% to 35%. The sequences come from peripheral blood, collected from a patient treated with radiotherapy plus ipilimumab. Receptors originate from a human donor with non-small cell lung cancer whose response to radiotherapy plus ipilimumab could not be evaluated. Both conserved end residues are part of each CDR3. A D gene is named only where the DNA matches it firmly. The size field is filled for only some rows; it gives once, few, many or a size class.

d_call clone_size j_call v_call cdr3_nt cdr3_aa
TRBD1 NA TRBJ2-1 TRBV5-1 TGCGCCAGCAGCATACCTACAGGGGGCGGTGAGCAGTTCTTC CASSIPTGGGEQFF
NA NA TRBJ1-4 TRBV2 TGTGCCAGCACGCTGGAGATCGGAAAACTGTTTTTT CASTLEIGKLFF
TRBD1 NA TRBJ2-5 TRBV18 TGTGCCAGCTCACCGAGGACAGGGGGGGGACGAGAGACCCAGTACTTC CASSPRTGGGRETQYF
NA once TRBJ1-1 TRBV18 TGTGCCAGCTCTCCCCTGGCCAAGAACACTGAAGCTTTCTTT CASSPLAKNTEAFF
TRBD1 NA TRBJ1-2 TRBV6-6 TGTGCCAGCAGCCCGGAGGGGACAGTCTATGGCTACACCTTC CASSPEGTVYGYTF
NA NA TRBJ1-5 TRBV4-1 TGCGCCAGCAGCCAAGTCAGGGATCAGCCCCAGCATTTT CASSQVRDQPQHF
TRBD2 NA TRBJ2-3 TRBV19 TGTGCCAGCTCCCCTAGCGGGACGACTCTCACAGATACGCAGTATTTT CASSPSGTTLTDTQYF
NA once TRBJ1-3 TRBV7-9 TGTGCCAGCAGCTTAGGGAGGCCCGTTCAGTATGGAAACACCATATATTTT CASSLGRPVQYGNTIYF
TRBD2 NA TRBJ2-7 TRBV6-6 TGTGCCAGCAGTCCACCCGGGACTAGCGGGTACGAGCAGTACTTC CASSPPGTSGYEQYF
TRBD2 once TRBJ2-7 TRBV2 TGTGCCAGTATGACTAGCCCAGACTCTTACGAGCAGTACTTC CASMTSPDSYEQYF
TRBD1 NA TRBJ1-1 TRBV7-2 TGTGCCAGCAGCTTAGGACAGGGCCCGAACACTGAAGCTTTCTTT CASSLGQGPNTEAFF
TRBD2 NA TRBJ2-1 TRBV6-1 TGTGCCAGCAGTGAGAATAGCGGGTCACCTTACAATGAGCAGTTCTTC CASSENSGSPYNEQFF
NA NA TRBJ1-4 TRBV25-1 TGTGCCAGCAGCAACACAGGGGAAAAACTGTTTTTT CASSNTGEKLFF
NA NA TRBJ1-2 TRBV6-5 TGTGCCAGCAGTTACTCGACGGCGGGGTGGTACTATGGCTACACCTTC CASSYSTAGWYYGYTF
TRBD1 NA TRBJ1-2 TRBV2 TGTGCCAGCCGACAGGGCGCCCTTTATGGCTACACCTTC CASRQGALYGYTF
TRBD2 once TRBJ2-3 TRBV7-9 TGTGCCAGCAGCCTACTAGCGGGAGGGACAGATACGCAGTATTTT CASSLLAGGTDTQYF
NA NA TRBJ1-3 TRBV11-2 TGTGCCAGCAGCTCCATCAGGGGCTCTGGAAACACCATATATTTT CASSSIRGSGNTIYF
NA NA TRBJ2-7 TRBV28 TGTGCCAGCAGTTCGACTCCGGACTACGAGCAGTACTTC CASSSTPDYEQYF
TRBD1 NA TRBJ1-2 TRBV7-8 TGTGCCAGCAGCAAGAGGACAGGAATGGATGGCTACACCTTC CASSKRTGMDGYTF
NA NA TRBJ1-3 TRBV4-3 TGCGCCAGCAGCCAAGATCTCCCGTGGGGGGGTGGAAACACCATATATTTT CASSQDLPWGGGNTIYF
TRBD2 few TRBJ2-7 TRBV19 TGTGCCAGTAGTATTCCCGCCGCTAGCGGTTTGTACGAGCAGTACTTC CASSIPAASGLYEQYF
NA few TRBJ1-5 TRBV6-1 TGTGCCAGCAGCCGCGGATTCAAGGATCAGCCCCAGCATTTT CASSRGFKDQPQHF
TRBD2 few TRBJ2-1 TRBV7-3 TGTGCCAGCAGTTTAGGTGGGAGGGGTAATGAGCAGTTCTTC CASSLGGRGNEQFF